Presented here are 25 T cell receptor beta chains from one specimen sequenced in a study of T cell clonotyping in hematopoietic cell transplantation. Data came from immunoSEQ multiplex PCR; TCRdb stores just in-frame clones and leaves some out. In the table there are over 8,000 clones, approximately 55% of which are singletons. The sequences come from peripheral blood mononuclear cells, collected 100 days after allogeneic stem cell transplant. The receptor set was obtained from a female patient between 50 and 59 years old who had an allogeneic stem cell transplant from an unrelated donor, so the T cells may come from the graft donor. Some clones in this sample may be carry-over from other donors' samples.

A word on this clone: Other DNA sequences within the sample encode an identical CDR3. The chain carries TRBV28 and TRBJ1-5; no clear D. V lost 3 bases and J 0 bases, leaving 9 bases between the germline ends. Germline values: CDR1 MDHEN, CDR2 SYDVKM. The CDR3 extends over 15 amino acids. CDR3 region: CASSFSDPSNQPQHF. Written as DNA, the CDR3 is TGTGCCAGCAGTTTCTCGGATCCTAGCAATCAGCCCCAGCATTTT.

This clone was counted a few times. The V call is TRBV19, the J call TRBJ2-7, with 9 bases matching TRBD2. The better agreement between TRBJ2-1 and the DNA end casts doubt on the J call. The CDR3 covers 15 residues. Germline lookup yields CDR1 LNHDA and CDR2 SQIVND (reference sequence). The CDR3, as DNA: TGTGCCAGTAGTATCAGTAGCGGGGGCCCAAATGAGCAGTTCTTC. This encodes CASSISSGGPNEQFF.

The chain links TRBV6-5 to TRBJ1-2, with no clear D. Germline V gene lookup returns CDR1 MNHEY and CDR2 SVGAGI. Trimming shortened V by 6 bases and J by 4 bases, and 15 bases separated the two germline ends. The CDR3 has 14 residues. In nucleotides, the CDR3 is TGTGCCAGCAGCCCCCATACAGACGGCTATGGCTACACCTTC. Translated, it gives CASSPHTDGYGYTF.

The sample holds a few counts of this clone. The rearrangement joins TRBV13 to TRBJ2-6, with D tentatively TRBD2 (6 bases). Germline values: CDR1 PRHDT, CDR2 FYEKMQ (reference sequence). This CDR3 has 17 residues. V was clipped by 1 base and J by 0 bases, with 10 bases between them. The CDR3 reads CASSLAAGGSGANVLTF. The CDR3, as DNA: TGTGCCAGCAGCTTAGCGGCCGGGGGCTCTGGGGCCAACGTCCTGACTTTC.

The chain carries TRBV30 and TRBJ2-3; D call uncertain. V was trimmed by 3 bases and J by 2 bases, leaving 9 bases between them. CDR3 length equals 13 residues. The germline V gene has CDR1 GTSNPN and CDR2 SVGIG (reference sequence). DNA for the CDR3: TGTGCCTGGAGCCCTGCCCTCACAGATACGCAGTATTTT. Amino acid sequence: CAWSPALTDTQYF.

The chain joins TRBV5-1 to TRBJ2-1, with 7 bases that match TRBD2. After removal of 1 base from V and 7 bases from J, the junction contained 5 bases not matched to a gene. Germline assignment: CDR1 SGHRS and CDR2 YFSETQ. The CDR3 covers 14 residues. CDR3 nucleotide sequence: TGCGCCAGCAGCTTGCGGACTAGTAGGAATGAGCAGTTCTTC. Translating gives CASSLRTSRNEQFF. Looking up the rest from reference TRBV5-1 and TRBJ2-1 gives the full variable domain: KAGVTQTPRYLIKTRGQQVTLSCSPISGHRSVSWYQQTPGQGLQFLFEYFSETQRNKGNFPGRFSGRQFSNSRSEMNVSTLELGDSALYLCASSLRTSRNEQFFGPGTRLTVL.

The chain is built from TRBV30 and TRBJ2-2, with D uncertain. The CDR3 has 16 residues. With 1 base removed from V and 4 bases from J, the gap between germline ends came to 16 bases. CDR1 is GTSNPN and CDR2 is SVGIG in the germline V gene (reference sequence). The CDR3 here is CAWSGRTLTSTGELFF. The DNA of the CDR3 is TGTGCCTGGAGTGGCAGGACCTTAACGTCCACCGGGGAGCTGTTTTTT.

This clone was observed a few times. DNA for the CDR3: TGTGCCTGGAGCCCCGGGACAGTCTACGAGCAGTACTTC. As protein: CAWSPGTVYEQYF. The V gene is TRBV30, the J gene TRBJ2-7; 7 bases match TRBD1. CDR3 length: 13 residues. Germline CDR1 reads GTSNPN; CDR2 reads SVGIG (reference sequence). J gave up 3 bases and V 3 bases, and 5 bases lay outside the gene matches.

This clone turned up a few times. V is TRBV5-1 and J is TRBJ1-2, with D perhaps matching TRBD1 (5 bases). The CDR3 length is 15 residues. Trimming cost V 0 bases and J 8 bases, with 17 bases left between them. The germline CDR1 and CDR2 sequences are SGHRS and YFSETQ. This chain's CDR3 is CASSLEGREVDGYTF. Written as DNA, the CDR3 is TGCGCCAGCAGCTTGGAGGGCAGGGAAGTCGACGGCTACACCTTC. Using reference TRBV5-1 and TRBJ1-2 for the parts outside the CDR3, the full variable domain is KAGVTQTPRYLIKTRGQQVTLSCSPISGHRSVSWYQQTPGQGLQFLFEYFSETQRNKGNFPGRFSGRQFSNSRSEMNVSTLELGDSALYLCASSLEGREVDGYTFGSGTRLTVV.

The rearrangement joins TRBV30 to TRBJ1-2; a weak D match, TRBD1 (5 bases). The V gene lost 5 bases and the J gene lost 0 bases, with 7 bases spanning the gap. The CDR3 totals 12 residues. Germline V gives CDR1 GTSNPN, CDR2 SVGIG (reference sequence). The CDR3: CAWGGSNYGYTF. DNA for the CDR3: TGTGCCTGGGGGGGATCTAACTATGGCTACACCTTC.

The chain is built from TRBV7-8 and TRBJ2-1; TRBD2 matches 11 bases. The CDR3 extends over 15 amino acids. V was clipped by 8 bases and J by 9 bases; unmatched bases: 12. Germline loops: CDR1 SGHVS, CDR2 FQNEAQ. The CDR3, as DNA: TGTGCCAGCCTCATGGGGGCTAGCGGGAGGACTGAGCAGTTCTTC. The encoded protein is CASLMGASGRTEQFF.

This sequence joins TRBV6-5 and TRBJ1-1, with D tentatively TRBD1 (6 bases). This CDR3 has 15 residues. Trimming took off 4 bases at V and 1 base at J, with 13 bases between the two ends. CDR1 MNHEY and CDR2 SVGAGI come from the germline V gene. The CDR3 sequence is CASSSTPQGNTEAFF. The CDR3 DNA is TGTGCCAGCAGTTCCACCCCACAGGGGAACACTGAAGCTTTCTTT.

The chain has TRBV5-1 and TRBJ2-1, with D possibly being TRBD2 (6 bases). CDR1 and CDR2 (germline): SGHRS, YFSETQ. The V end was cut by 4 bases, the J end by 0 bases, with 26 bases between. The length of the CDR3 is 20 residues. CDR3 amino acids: CASSLDPVSGYLSSYNEQFF. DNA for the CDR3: TGCGCCAGCAGCCTGGATCCTGTTAGCGGCTACCTGAGCTCCTACAATGAGCAGTTCTTC.

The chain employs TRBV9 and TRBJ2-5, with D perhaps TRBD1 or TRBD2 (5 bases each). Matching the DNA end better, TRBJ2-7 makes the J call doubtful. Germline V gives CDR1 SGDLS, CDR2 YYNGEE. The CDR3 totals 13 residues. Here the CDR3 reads CASSEMGEYEQYF. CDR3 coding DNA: TGTGCCAGCAGCGAAATGGGGGAGTACGAGCAGTACTTC.

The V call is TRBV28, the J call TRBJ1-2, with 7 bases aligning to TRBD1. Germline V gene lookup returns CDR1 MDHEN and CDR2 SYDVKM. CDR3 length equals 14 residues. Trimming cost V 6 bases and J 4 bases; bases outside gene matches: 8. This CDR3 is CASSYGQAAYGYTF. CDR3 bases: TGTGCCAGCAGCTATGGACAGGCCGCCTATGGCTACACCTTC.

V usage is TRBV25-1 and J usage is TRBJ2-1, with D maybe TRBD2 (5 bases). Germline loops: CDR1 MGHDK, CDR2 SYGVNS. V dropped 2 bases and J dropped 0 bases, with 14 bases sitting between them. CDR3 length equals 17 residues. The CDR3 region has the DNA TGTGCCAGCAGTGAAAAGTCGAAGCGGAGCTCCTACAATGAGCAGTTCTTC. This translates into CASSEKSKRSSYNEQFF.

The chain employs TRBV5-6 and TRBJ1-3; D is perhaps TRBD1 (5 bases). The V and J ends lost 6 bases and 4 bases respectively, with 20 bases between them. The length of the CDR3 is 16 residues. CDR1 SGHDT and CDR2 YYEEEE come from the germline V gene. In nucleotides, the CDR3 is TGTGCCAGCACCAAGTGGGGGGAGCTTAGCGGAAACACCATATATTTT. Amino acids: CASTKWGELSGNTIYF.

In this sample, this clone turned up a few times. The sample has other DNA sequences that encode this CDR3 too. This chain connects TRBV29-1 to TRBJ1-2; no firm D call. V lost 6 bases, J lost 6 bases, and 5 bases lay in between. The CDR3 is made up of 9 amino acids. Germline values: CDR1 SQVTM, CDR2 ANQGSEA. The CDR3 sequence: CSVADGYTF. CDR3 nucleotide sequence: TGCAGCGTAGCGGATGGCTACACCTTC.

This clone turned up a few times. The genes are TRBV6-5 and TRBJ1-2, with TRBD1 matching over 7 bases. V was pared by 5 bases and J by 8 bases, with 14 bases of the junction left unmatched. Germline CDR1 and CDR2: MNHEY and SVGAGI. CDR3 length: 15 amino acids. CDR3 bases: TGTGCCAGCAGTATTTTCTCAGACAGGGAAGAGGGCTACACCTTC. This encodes CASSIFSDREEGYTF.

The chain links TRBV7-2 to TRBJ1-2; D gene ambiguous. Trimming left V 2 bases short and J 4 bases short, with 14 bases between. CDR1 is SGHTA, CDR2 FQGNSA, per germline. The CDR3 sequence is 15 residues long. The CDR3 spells CASSLTSGRFYGYTF. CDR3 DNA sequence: TGTGCCAGCAGCTTAACGTCAGGCAGGTTCTATGGCTACACCTTC. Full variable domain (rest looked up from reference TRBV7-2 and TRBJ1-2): GAGVSQSPSNKVTEKGKDVELRCDPISGHTALYWYRQSLGQGLEFLIYFQGNSAPDKSGLPSDRFSAERTGGSVSTLTIQRTQQEDSAVYLCASSLTSGRFYGYTFGSGTRLTVV.

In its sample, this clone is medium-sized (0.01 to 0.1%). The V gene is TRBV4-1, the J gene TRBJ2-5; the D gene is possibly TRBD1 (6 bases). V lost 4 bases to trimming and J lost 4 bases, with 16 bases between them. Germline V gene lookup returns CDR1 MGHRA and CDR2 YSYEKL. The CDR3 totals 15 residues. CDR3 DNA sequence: TGCGCCAGCAGCCCGGACCAGGGGATGTTAGAGACCCAGTACTTC. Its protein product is CASSPDQGMLETQYF.

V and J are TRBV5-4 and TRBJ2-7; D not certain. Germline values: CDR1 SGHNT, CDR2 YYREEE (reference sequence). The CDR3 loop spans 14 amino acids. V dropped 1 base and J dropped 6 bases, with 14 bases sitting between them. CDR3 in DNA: TGTGCCAGCAGCTTGACGGTGGGCTCGGGCGAGCAGTACTTC. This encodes CASSLTVGSGEQYF.

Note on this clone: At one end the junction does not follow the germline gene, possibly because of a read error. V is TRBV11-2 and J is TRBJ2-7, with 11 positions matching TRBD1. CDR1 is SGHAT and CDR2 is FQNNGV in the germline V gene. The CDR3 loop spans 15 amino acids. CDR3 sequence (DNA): TGTGCCAGCAGCTCGGACAGGGGGCTAATCTACGAGCAGCACTTC. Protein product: CASSSDRGLIYEQHF.

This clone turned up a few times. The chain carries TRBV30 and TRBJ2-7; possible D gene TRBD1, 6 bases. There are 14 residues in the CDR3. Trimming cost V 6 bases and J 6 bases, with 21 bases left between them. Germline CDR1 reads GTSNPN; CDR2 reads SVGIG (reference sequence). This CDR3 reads CACEQGPEVFEQYF. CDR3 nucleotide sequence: TGTGCCTGCGAACAGGGCCCCGAGGTCTTCGAGCAGTACTTC.

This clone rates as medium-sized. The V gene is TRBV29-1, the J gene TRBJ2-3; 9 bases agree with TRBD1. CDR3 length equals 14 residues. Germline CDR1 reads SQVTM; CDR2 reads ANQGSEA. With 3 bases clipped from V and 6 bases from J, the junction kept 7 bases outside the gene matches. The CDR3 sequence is CSVDPGQGSDTQYF. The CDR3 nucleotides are TGCAGCGTTGACCCGGGACAGGGAAGCGATACGCAGTATTTT.